This TCR beta chain appears in the sequencing data of a study of blood T cells in healthy people across ages. This CDR3 comprises 17 residues. J gave up 2 bases and V 4 bases, and 10 bases lay outside the gene matches. Per germline, CDR1 LGHNA and CDR2 YNFKEQ. The sample holds a few counts of this clonotype. The antigen is undetermined. Next came a second PCR, run for about 6 to 12 cycles, which used a sample-barcoded 5' primer along with a J-beta primer mix. One entry per CDR3 protein results from TCRdb running MiXCR on the 5' RACE reads. The sample lists 910,000 or so distinct CDR3 sequences; 51% were seen once. Whole-study results and caveats: Whereas aged donors had fewer naive CD4+ cells, long-lived donors had more of them and higher diversity.

The specimen sequenced was blood. The sequence came from a woman aged 55-69 years in good health. This chain uses TRBV4-2 with TRBJ2-7; 11 positions agree with TRBD2. CDR3 sequence: CASSRRQGLADTYEQYF. In DNA form, the CDR3 reads TGTGCCAGCAGCCGCCGCCAGGGACTAGCGGACACCTACGAGCAGTACTTC.